This T cell receptor (beta chain) was documented in a study of early T cells in non-severe SARS-CoV-2 infection. On the study more broadly: Sequenced material consisted of bulk RNA (from unsorted whole blood), and chains were unpaired.

This clonotype was seen more than once but under ten times. What it binds is unknown. Broader study findings: Database matching using VDJdb favored anti-spike CD8 responses, with private and CD4 specificities left missing.

TCRdb re-called the 5' RACE reads through MiXCR, storing one row per CDR3 protein. The sample includes some 50,000 distinct CDR3 sequences, 7.5% to 9.5% of them seen just once. The CDR3 spans 14 residues. The ends were cut back, 3 bases at V and 1 base at J, with 10 bases in the middle. Per germline, CDR1 SGHKS and CDR2 YYEKEE (reference sequence). The sequence was obtained from an adult who was a healthcare worker with PCR-confirmed SARS-CoV-2 infection or an uninfected control (not recorded which). This chain uses TRBV5-5 with TRBJ1-1; D not resolved. This sample comprised whole blood, obtained at baseline. As DNA, the CDR3 is TGTGCCAGCAGCTCAAGGTTCGGGAACACTGAAGCTTTCTTT. This sequence encodes CASSSRFGNTEAFF.